These 13 T cell receptor beta chains were all obtained from the same sample, sequenced in a study of CD8+CD57+ T cells in acquired aplastic anemia. The patients chosen for sequencing had shown expansion of CD8+CD57+ cells (detected by flow cytometry). TCR beta VDJ and CDR3 were profiled, and genomic DNA was the template. TCRdb called the reads again in MiXCR, with one record for every CDR3 protein. This table holds approximately 260,000 distinct CDR3 sequences, 65% to 90% found once. The specimen sequenced was sorted CD4+, CD8+, or CD8+CD57+ T cells (not recorded which) from PBMCs. These receptors were taken from a human donor with aplastic anemia.

The chain recombines TRBV11-3 with TRBJ2-3, with a possible D match to TRBD1 (6 bases). V lost 0 bases, J lost 5 bases, and 15 bases lay in between. Germline loops: CDR1 SGHNT, CDR2 YENEEA. The length of the CDR3 is 16 residues. The CDR3 reads CASSLDMTGHKDTQYF. Here the CDR3 DNA reads TGTGCCAGCAGCTTAGATATGACAGGTCACAAAGATACGCAGTATTTT.

In the case of this clonotype: It may be a read error: a sequence one base away is much more abundant. The chain combines TRBV7-6 with TRBJ1-1, with D possibly TRBD1 on 5 matching bases. V lost 7 bases and J lost 14, with 29 bases in between. From germline, CDR1 is SGHVS and CDR2 FNYEAQ. The CDR3 length is 15 residues. The CDR3 region is CASTLERVPSGANFF. CDR3 nucleotide sequence: TGTGCCAGCACCCTAGAGAGGGTCCCCTCTGGGGCCAACTTCTTT.

On this clonotype: This likely comes from a read error, as the CDR3 has no conserved phenylalanine or tryptophan at its end. Because the CDR3's place on the DNA is in doubt, the DNA is left out and the CDR3 is given as listed by TCRdb. The chain recombines TRBV19 with TRBJ2-1; the table's D call TRBD1 went unverified against the DNA. The CDR3 is 16 amino acids long, termini counted. Germline V gene lookup returns CDR1 LNHDA and CDR2 SQIVND (reference sequence). CDR3 loop: CASSQGGGSYKEQFFV.

The CDR3 DNA sequence: TGTGCCACCAGCTTAGGCGGCGGGCGCGATACCCAGTACTTC. Translated, it gives CATSLGGGRDTQYF. The chain has TRBV2 and TRBJ2-5; possible D gene TRBD2, 5 bases. V gave up 10 bases and J gave up 8 bases, with 23 bases separating them. The CDR3 totals 14 residues. Germline CDR1 and CDR2: SNHLY and FYNNEI. The whole variable domain, remainder taken from reference TRBV2 and TRBJ2-5, is EPEVTQTPSHQVTQMGQEVILRCVPISNHLYFYWYRQILGQKVEFLVSFYNNEISEKSEIFDDQFSVERPDGSNFTLKIRSTKLEDSAMYFCATSLGGGRDTQYFGPGTRLLVL.

This clonotype was observed a few times. This chain joins TRBV24-1 and TRBJ2-3; D possibly corresponds to TRBD1 (6 bases). V was cut by 3 bases and J by 11 bases, with 17 bases left in between. Germline CDR1 reads KGHDR; CDR2 reads SFDVKD. The CDR3 spans 14 residues. The CDR3 DNA reads as TGTGCCACCAGTGATCAAAGGACAGCGGATGAGCAGTATTTT. Its protein product is CATSDQRTADEQYF.

The chain employs TRBV7-9 and TRBJ2-6, with D possibly being TRBD2 (6 bases). V lost 5 bases and J lost 14, with 22 bases in between. The CDR3 loop spans 15 amino acids. Germline V gene sequence: CDR1 SEHNR, CDR2 FQNEAQ (reference sequence). The CDR3, as DNA: TGTGCCAGCAGCCCACACGGGGGTGGCGCAGATATCCTGACTTTC. Encoded protein: CASSPHGGGADILTF.

This chain connects TRBV9 to TRBJ1-1, with D perhaps TRBD1 (5 bases). The ends were cut back, 4 bases at V and 6 bases at J, with 25 bases in the middle. The CDR3 loop spans 17 amino acids. Germline V lookup: CDR1 SGDLS, CDR2 YYNGEE. The CDR3: CASSPGTSGDDEPEAFF. CDR3 in DNA: TGTGCCAGCAGCCCCGGGACTAGCGGAGACGATGAGCCTGAAGCTTTCTTT.

The chain links TRBV7-6 to TRBJ1-6; possibly TRBD1 for D (6 bases). CDR1 and CDR2 (germline): SGHVS, FNYEAQ. CDR3 length: 16 residues. Trimming left V 0 bases short and J 16 bases short, with 22 bases between. CDR3 sequence reads: CASSLAHGTNDSQLHF. The CDR3 region has the DNA TGTGCCAGCAGCTTAGCCCACGGGACAAATGATTCCCAGCTCCACTTT.

In the case of this clonotype: At one of its ends the junction is not consistent with the germline gene, which may arise from a read error. The chain employs TRBV7-9 and TRBJ1-5; no clear D. Per germline, CDR1 SEHNR and CDR2 FQNEAQ (reference sequence). The CDR3 spans 14 residues. The CDR3, as DNA: TGTGCCAGCAGTGTAGGGTATAGCAATTACCCCCAGCCATTT. Translating gives CASSVGYSNYPQPF.

In its sample, this clonotype was seen once. The junction and the germline gene differ at one end; a read error may be behind it. The V call is TRBV7-3, the J call TRBJ1-2; no clear D gene. CDR1 is SGHTA and CDR2 is FQGTGA in the germline V gene. This CDR3 spans 14 amino acids. The CDR3 is CASSLVPGEQCFRF. CDR3 DNA sequence: TGTGCCAGCAGCTTAGTACCCGGGGAGCAGTGTTTTAGATTC.

This clonotype was seen a few times. The chain has TRBV11-3 and TRBJ2-7; D is possibly TRBD1 (5 bases). Germline V gene data show CDR1 as SGHNT and CDR2 as YENEEA. The V end was cut by 0 bases, the J end by 3 bases, with 12 bases between. This CDR3 is built from 15 residues. CDR3 protein: CASSLDETVLYEQYF. The CDR3 DNA sequence: TGTGCCAGCAGCTTAGATGAGACAGTACTCTACGAGCAGTACTTC.

The J gene is TRBJ2-1, the V gene TRBV15, with D possibly matching TRBD1 (6 bases). V lost 2 bases, J lost 4 bases, and 18 bases lay in between. CDR1 is LNHNV, CDR2 YYDKDF, per germline (reference sequence). This CDR3 contains 17 residues. Written as DNA, the CDR3 is TGTGCCACCAGCAGACCCAGGGTCAGGGGTAGGTACAATGAGCAGTTCTTC. As protein: CATSRPRVRGRYNEQFF.

The chain couples TRBV19 to TRBJ1-2; D is undetermined. The length of the CDR3 is 14 residues. V dropped 5 bases and J dropped 0 bases, with 10 bases sitting between them. Germline-derived CDR1 and CDR2 are LNHDA and SQIVND (reference sequence). CDR3 in amino acids: CASSPVLANYGYTF. CDR3 DNA sequence: TGTGCCAGTAGTCCAGTCTTAGCTAACTATGGCTACACCTTC.